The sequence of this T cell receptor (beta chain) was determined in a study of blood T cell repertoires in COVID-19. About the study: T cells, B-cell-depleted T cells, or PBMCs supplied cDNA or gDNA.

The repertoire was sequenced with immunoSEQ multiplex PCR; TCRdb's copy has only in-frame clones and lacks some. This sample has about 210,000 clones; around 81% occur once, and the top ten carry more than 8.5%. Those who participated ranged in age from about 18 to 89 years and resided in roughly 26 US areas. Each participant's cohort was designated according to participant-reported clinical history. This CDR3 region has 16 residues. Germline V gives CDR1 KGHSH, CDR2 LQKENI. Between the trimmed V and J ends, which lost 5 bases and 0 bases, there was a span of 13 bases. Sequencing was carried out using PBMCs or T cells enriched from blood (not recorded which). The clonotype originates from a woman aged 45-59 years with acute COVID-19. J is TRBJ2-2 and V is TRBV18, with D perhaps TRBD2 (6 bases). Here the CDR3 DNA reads TGTGCCAGCTCAGCTCTTAGCGGAGCGAACACCGGGGAGCTGTTTTTT. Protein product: CASSALSGANTGELFF.